This entry concerns a single T cell receptor beta chain. Its antigen remains unidentified. Naive CD8 cells were CD45RO-negative, positively selected for CCR7, excluding terminally differentiated effector memory CD45RA+ cells. This sample is part of a study of shared clonotypes between healthy human individuals. It was approximately 0.2 ug DNA, about 30,000 T cell genomes, that sorted-subset replicate PCRs used. Sequencing was performed with immunoSEQ multiplex PCR; in TCRdb, only in-frame clones are kept and a portion is missing. The sample carries under 1 million clones, 95% to 97% recorded once. Overall study findings and caveats: About 5% of naive CD4 clonotypes were shared across four donors.

CDR1 and CDR2 from the germline V gene are SGDLS and YYNGEE. V shed 3 bases and J 6 bases; nucleotides not matched to a gene: 6. This CDR3 has 15 residues. The sequence came from a man aged 30 to 45 in good health. Sequenced material: naive CD8+ T cells sorted from blood. This chain connects TRBV9 to TRBJ1-4, with 9 bases fitting TRBD1. CDR3 DNA: TGTGCCAGCAGCGCGTCCGGGACAGGGTATGAAAAACTGTTTTTT. This encodes CASSASGTGYEKLFF.